The clone carrying this T cell receptor beta chain was found many times. Its matching antigen is unknown. Axillary draining lymph nodes of breast cancer patients supplied the node samples. TCRdb recomputed calls from the multiplex PCR reads with MiXCR, one row per CDR3 protein. Counted here are some 150,000 distinct CDR3 sequences, about 20% occurring once; the ten biggest clones make up about 2.6%. The entry originates in a study of breast tumors, draining lymph nodes, adjacent tissues. General observations from the study: Compared with basal-like, luminal-like tumors shared significantly more repertoire with nontumor tissue. Tumors had less TCR diversity than lymph nodes, more than nontumor tissue. That most tumor T cells come from lymph nodes remained unproven.

CDR1 and CDR2 (germline): LNHDA, SQIVND (reference sequence). The V gene end was trimmed by 3 bases and the J gene end by 6 bases; junction bases not matched to a gene: 5. This CDR3 comprises 14 residues. The clonotype originates from a female donor with breast cancer. Some clones in this sample may be carry-over from other donors' samples. Sequences were obtained from axillary lymph node tissue. The chain employs TRBV19 and TRBJ2-1; TRBD2 aligns across 7 bases. DNA of the CDR3: TGTGCCAGTAGTATGCTAGCGGCGGTCAATGAGCAGTTCTTC. Protein product: CASSMLAAVNEQFF.